This T cell receptor beta chain was recorded in a study of OX40 agonist ivuxolimab in advanced cancers. Study-level results: Clonal expansion from baseline to week 6 occurred in both CD4+ and CD8+ T cells.

This CDR3 is 17 amino acids long. V was pared by 2 bases and J by 0 bases, with 11 bases between. Germline values: CDR1 SEHNR, CDR2 FQNEAQ (reference sequence). This clone was recorded only once. Its cognate antigen is unknown. Here immunoSEQ multiplex PCR was the method, and the copy in TCRdb shows in-frame clones only, minus some. Of tens of thousands of clones listed, about 88% were seen once; the top ten hold 0.95% to 1.3%. This sample comprised CD4+ or CD8+ T cells sorted from blood, obtained in a trial of the OX40 agonist ivuxolimab. The receptor was derived from an adult with an advanced solid tumor such as melanoma, head and neck, liver or kidney cancer. V usage is TRBV7-9 and J usage is TRBJ1-6; perhaps TRBD1 as D (6 bases). The CDR3 here is CASSLTTGSSYNSPLHF. The CDR3 DNA follows: TGTGCCAGCAGCTTAACGACAGGAAGCTCCTATAATTCACCCCTCCACTTT.